These T cell receptor beta chains were read from a single sample in a study of blood T cell repertoires in COVID-19. Libraries were prepared by immunoSEQ multiplex PCR; TCRdb keeps only in-frame clonotypes and omits some of them. The data contain roughly 33,000 clones, more than 75% of them singletons. Sequencing was performed on peripheral blood. The receptors stem from a man at least 80 years old with active COVID-19. CDR3s include the opening cysteine and the closing phenylalanine or tryptophan. A D gene is named only where the DNA matches it firmly. Size is stated for part of the rows, as once, few or many counts, or as a class when the clone is expanded.

>.|.|TRBJ2-3|TRBV6-5
TGTGCCAGCAGTTACGAAACGGGAGCTCCAGATACGCAGTATTTT
CASSYETGAPDTQYF
>.|.|TRBJ2-2|TRBV5-1
TGCGCCAGCAGCTTCGGAGGATTGAACACCGGGGAGCTGTTTTTT
CASSFGGLNTGELFF
>.|.|TRBJ1-1|TRBV6-5
TGTGCCAGTCAGACCGACGCGGTCACTGAAGCTTTCTTT
CASQTDAVTEAFF
>TRBD1|.|TRBJ1-3|TRBV10-3
TGTGCCATTCGTTCGGACAGGGATGGAAACACCATATATTTT
CAIRSDRDGNTIYF
>.|.|TRBJ1-6|TRBV28
TGTGCCAGCCTCGCCAGGGATTCACCCCTCCACTTT
CASLARDSPLHF
>.|.|TRBJ2-7|TRBV25-1
TGTGCCAGCAGTCGCGAACAGGGAGCCTACGAGCAGTACTTC
CASSREQGAYEQYF
>.|.|TRBJ2-7|TRBV7-8
TGTGCCAGCAGCTTATCTCGAGGGACCTACGAGCAGTACTTC
CASSLSRGTYEQYF
>TRBD1|.|TRBJ1-3|TRBV9
TGTGCCAGCAGCGCGGGACAGGGGATCCTAGACACCATATATTTT
CASSAGQGILDTIYF
>TRBD1|once|TRBJ1-1|TRBV5-4
TGTGCCAGCAGCTTGAAGGGGGCGCGGACTGAAGCTTTCTTT
CASSLKGARTEAFF
>TRBD1|few|TRBJ1-6|TRBV18
TGTGCCAGCTCACAGGACAGGGACAATTCACCCCTCCACTTT
CASSQDRDNSPLHF
>.|.|TRBJ2-6|TRBV6-5
TGTGCCAGCAGTTACAGCAGGGGCTCTGGGGCCAACGTCCTGACTTTC
CASSYSRGSGANVLTF
>TRBD1|.|TRBJ1-1|TRBV6-2/TRBV6-3
TGTGCCAGCAGCCTGACAGGGAACAGATTGAACACTGAAGCTTTCTTT
CASSLTGNRLNTEAFF
>.|.|TRBJ2-3|TRBV7-2
TGTGCCAGCAGCTTAACGAGGGCCCCAACAGATACGCAGTATTTT
CASSLTRAPTDTQYF
>TRBD1|.|TRBJ2-7|TRBV29-1
TGCAGCGTTGGGGACAGGGGGAGCTACGAGCAGTACTTC
CSVGDRGSYEQYF
>.|.|TRBJ2-5|TRBV7-2
TGTGCCAGCAGCTTCTGGGCGGAGACCCAGTACTTC
CASSFWAETQYF
>TRBD1|.|TRBJ2-6|TRBV19
TGTGCCAGTAGGGGACAGGGCTCTGGGGCCAACGTCCTGACTTTC
CASRGQGSGANVLTF
>.|.|TRBJ1-3|TRBV5-1
TGCGCCAGCAGCCCGCAGGGCTCTGGAAACACCATATATTTT
CASSPQGSGNTIYF
>.|.|TRBJ1-1|TRBV7-2
TGTGCCAGCAGCTTGCGCGGAGAAGCTTTCTTT
CASSLRGEAFF
>.|.|TRBJ2-7|TRBV7-9
TGTGCCAGCAGTAGGGAGCGGGTTGGGTACTTC
CASSRERVGYF